This record covers a single T cell receptor beta chain. The sample comes from a study of blood T cell repertoires in COVID-19. The wider study: Researchers got acute and convalescent COVID-19 samples from the United States, Italy and Spain. The analysed material was cDNA or gDNA that came from T cells, B-cell-depleted T cells, or PBMCs.

Germline lookup yields CDR1 MGHRA and CDR2 YSYEKL. The CDR3 contains 16 residues. Trimming took 4 bases from V and 5 from J, leaving 18 bases between them. Method: immunoSEQ multiplex PCR; TCRdb's copy keeps in-frame clones and lacks some. The table has about 250,000 clones, approximately 86% seen once. Sequencing input: peripheral blood. This TCR came from a human donor in a cohort sampled during active COVID-19. The chain combines TRBV4-1 with TRBJ2-1, with D perhaps matching TRBD2 (5 bases). The CDR3 reads CASSRVISTRNNEQFF. The CDR3 DNA sequence: TGCGCCAGCAGCCGAGTGATATCCACTAGAAACAATGAGCAGTTCTTC.